A single sample is the source of the 8 T cell receptor beta chains below, sequenced in a study of blood T cell repertoires in COVID-19. Generated by immunoSEQ multiplex PCR, the TCRdb table keeps only in-frame clones and is missing some. The table includes 450,000 or so clones, about 90% detected once. Specimen: PBMCs or T cells enriched from blood (not recorded which). These receptors all come from a man younger than 35 who had recovered from COVID-19.

The V and J genes are TRBV2 and TRBJ1-2; D gene ambiguous. Trimming removed 2 bases at V and 0 bases at J, with 19 bases between. The germline CDR1 and CDR2 sequences are SNHLY and FYNNEI. The CDR3 has 18 residues. CDR3 sequence: CASSESLVSVAANYGYTF. CDR3 in DNA: TGTGCCAGCAGTGAATCTCTAGTGTCAGTGGCTGCTAACTATGGCTACACCTTC.

The chain has TRBV28 and TRBJ2-7, with TRBD2 matching over 8 bases. The CDR3 spans 17 residues. V gave up 4 bases and J gave up 0 bases; unmatched junction bases: 11. Germline V gene lookup returns CDR1 MDHEN and CDR2 SYDVKM. This chain's CDR3 is CASSSTWTSSSSYEQYF. The DNA of the CDR3 is TGTGCCAGCAGTTCAACTTGGACTAGCTCAAGCTCCTACGAGCAGTACTTC.

J is TRBJ1-1 and V is TRBV6-6; D is uncertain. CDR1 and CDR2 from the germline V gene are MNHNY and SVGAGI (reference sequence). Trimming shortened V by 2 bases and J by 9 bases, and 7 bases separated the two germline ends. The CDR3 runs to 11 residues. The CDR3 loop reads CASSYGQQAFF. The CDR3 nucleotides are TGTGCCAGCAGTTACGGGCAACAAGCTTTCTTT.

A few counts support this clone. The V call is TRBV5-1, the J call TRBJ2-2, with D uncertain. Germline loops: CDR1 SGHRS, CDR2 YFSETQ. V lost 2 bases and J 7 bases, leaving 12 bases between the germline ends. This CDR3 comprises 14 residues. The CDR3 spells CASSFTELGGELFF. CDR3 sequence (DNA): TGCGCCAGCAGCTTCACGGAGTTGGGCGGGGAGCTGTTTTTT.

This chain links TRBV4-1 with TRBJ1-2, with D possibly matching TRBD1 (6 bases). V was shortened by 2 bases and J by 4 bases, with 11 bases between the two germline ends. The CDR3 loop spans 14 amino acids. In germline, CDR1 is MGHRA, CDR2 YSYEKL. The CDR3 DNA reads as TGCGCCAGCAGCCAACGTCAGGGGATCTATGGCTACACCTTC. Its translation: CASSQRQGIYGYTF.

The genes are TRBV10-1 and TRBJ1-1; D not resolved. V was shortened by 0 bases and J by 1 base, with 12 bases between the two germline ends. Germline CDR1 is WNHNN and CDR2 is SYGVQD (reference sequence). The CDR3 extends over 16 amino acids. The CDR3 spells CASSESRAAENTEAFF. The CDR3 DNA sequence: TGCGCCAGCAGTGAGTCGAGGGCAGCTGAGAACACTGAAGCTTTCTTT.

This clone was seen just once. The chain has TRBV5-4 and TRBJ2-4; 7 bases line up with TRBD1. Per germline, CDR1 SGHNT and CDR2 YYREEE (reference sequence). CDR3 length: 17 residues. V was clipped by 0 bases and J by 6 bases; unmatched bases: 12. The CDR3 bases are TGTGCCAGCAGCTTGGGGGCAGGGGGTACAAAGATAAACATTCAGTACTTC. Translated: CASSLGAGGTKINIQYF.

V and J are TRBV10-2 and TRBJ2-7; TRBD2 aligns across 14 bases. Germline trimming cut 7 bases from V and 3 bases from J; bases unmatched to any gene: 11. Looked up from germline, CDR1 is WSHSY and CDR2 is SAAADI. The CDR3 length is 17 residues. The CDR3 DNA is TGCGCCAGCACCCCGATCCTGACTAGCGGGGGGGACTACGAGCAGTACTTC. It encodes CASTPILTSGGDYEQYF.